The sequence of this TCR beta chain was determined in a study of Tregs in tolerant kidney transplant recipients (dated by TCRdb to the late 2010s). Background on the whole study: Before combined kidney and bone marrow transplantation, this study identified donor-specific regulatory T cells using TCRbeta sequencing and then followed those same cells after transplant.

With regard to this clone: The target of this receptor is not known. The read ends 3 residues early relative to the CDR3; the germline J gene fills the gap.

Taken from the germline V gene (reference sequence), the CDR1 and CDR2 loops are DFQATT and SNEGSKA. V is reduced by 6 bases and J by 5 bases, leaving a spacing of 11 bases between them. The CDR3 has 11 amino acids, counting the end cysteine and phenylalanine. The DNA shown is the part of the CDR3 that was read: 24 bases, in frame from base 1. Genomic DNA was extracted from sorted cells with the QIAGEN DNeasy Blood and Tissue Kit for TCRbeta CDR3 sequencing. High-throughput TCRbeta CDR3 sequencing was carried out commercially through immunoSEQ, with PCR amplification with bias correction and internal controls included. Regarding the original processing steps: Unique productive TCRbeta sequences were defined by CDR3 nucleotide sequence where primers matched, and otherwise by CDR3 amino acid sequence together with Vbeta and Jbeta genes. To correct sorting error, sequences shared between sorted populations at a frequency ratio of 2:1 or less were removed; the rest were assigned to the higher population. Donor-reactive sequences were defined as at least 5-fold expanded in CFSE-low cells versus unstimulated cells, with frequency of at least 0.01% in CFSE-low cells. Repertoire divergence was quantified by Jensen-Shannon divergence using the top 100 TCRbeta sequences ranked by frequency. For samples with multiple sequencing runs, sorting error was corrected separately for each run before the runs were pooled. TCRdb took this table from immuneACCESS and kept in-frame rearrangements with V and J called. Such tables lack part of the clones; where checked against another copy, unresolved V genes explain under half of the gap, and the rest is unexplained. The V and J calls and the clone size are those of that table, but D and trimming were determined from the DNA. The table held for this sample gives 25,000 to 40,000 clones. 1.8% of the sample is taken by the ten largest.

Transplants used related donors with nonmyeloablative bone marrow transplantation; mixed chimerism was transient in the human trials. Thawed PBMCs were FACS-sorted into unstimulated Tregs (CD4+CD25+CD127-), CD4+ non-Tregs (CD4+CD25-), CD4 cells and CD8 cells. The patients were several recipients of combined kidney and bone marrow transplants from the ITN036ST trial, and samples were available only from these trial subjects. Healthy control blood was processed to PBMCs with a Ficoll density gradient and then cryopreserved, whereas patient PBMCs were collected both before and after transplant. The research as a whole found: PCR primers changed over time for some patients, so nucleotide-level comparison across those patients' samples was not possible. Donor-specific Treg expansion exceeded global Treg expansion in tolerant patients, suggesting antigen-driven rather than nonspecific expansion. The most biologically relevant and donor-specific TCRbeta repertoire appeared to be identified by expanding Tregs with activated donor B cells. Biological reproducibility was not examined directly, but technical replication error appeared to be minimal. The study was constrained by small patient numbers, and validation of the findings is required in larger populations and under other immunosuppression protocols.

Sequencing was performed on CD4+ T cells from blood (PBMCs), taken 24 months after the transplant. This receptor was taken from a human patient who received a combined kidney and bone marrow transplant. Because of the transplant, the T cells may be the graft donor's rather than the patient's own. The sequence joins TRBV20-1 to TRBJ2-7; there is no confident call for the D gene. The CDR3: CSATRPHEQYF. The sequenced CDR3 bases are TGCAGTGCCACCAGGCCCCACGAG.